This T cell receptor beta chain was identified during a study of blood T cells in healthy people across ages. Background on the study: Per two T cells, template switching captured roughly one barcoded beta molecule.

Turning to this clonotype: The antigen remains undetermined.

Study results and caveats: Calculation of diversity from one million T cells yielded estimates considered to be underestimates.

Per the germline V gene, CDR1 is SQVTM and CDR2 is ANQGSEA. This CDR3 is built from 14 residues. Unmatched junction bases numbered 6, after V lost 4 bases and J lost 3 bases. Primers used in a second PCR of about 6 to 11 cycles were a sample-barcoded 5' primer and a J-beta primer mix. A minimum of 2.5 million CDR3-containing paired-end reads was obtained for each sample. TCRdb redid the calling of the 5' RACE reads with MiXCR, one entry per CDR3 protein. The table has about 320,000 distinct CDR3 sequences, roughly a quarter seen once; the top ten hold over 25%. What was sequenced was blood. V is TRBV29-1 and J is TRBJ2-5; 9 bases map to TRBD2. The clonotype was recovered from a woman in her 70s in good health. In nucleotides, the CDR3 is TGCAGCGTTGTTTGGAGGACTAGCGAAGAGACCCAGTACTTC. Its translation is CSVVWRTSEETQYF.